This T cell receptor beta chain was retrieved from a study of metastatic and nonmetastatic thyroid tumors. Study details: Comparative analysis of repertoires was undertaken across blood and tumor or nodule tissue obtained from malignant and benign thyroid patients.

Study-level findings and limits: Compared with benign nodules, malignant thyroid tumors were reported to have significantly higher TCR beta diversity in both blood and tumor.

About this clone itself: Antigen unknown.

Until they underwent thyroid surgery, no patient had received any treatment. Per germline, CDR1 ENHRY and CDR2 SYGVKD. Trimming removed 2 bases from V and 1 base from J, with 5 bases in between. This CDR3 has 13 residues. Original handling: A classifier of distant metastasis in papillary thyroid cancer was built from CDR3 differences (across clinicopathological groups). TCRdb re-analyzed the PCR reads through MiXCR. The V and J calls here are based on TCRdb, not the publication. There are 20,000 to 25,000 clones in the sample; around 40% occur only once, and about 20% lies in the top ten. The sample comprised blood. The chain carries TRBV10-3 and TRBJ1-1, with D maybe TRBD1 (5 bases). The source is a male donor with papillary thyroid cancer or a benign thyroid nodule (not recorded which). Some clones in this sample may be carry-over from other donors' samples. As DNA, the CDR3 is TGTGCCATCAGTGAGGGACAGAACACTGAAGCTTTCTTT. It encodes CAISEGQNTEAFF.